Following are 21 T cell receptor beta chains from one sample sequenced in a study of T cell responses to AZD1222 COVID-19 vaccine. Sequenced by immunoSEQ multiplex PCR; TCRdb stores in-frame clones only, minus some. Found here are about 140,000 clones; the top ten clones hold 2.2%. The sequenced sample consisted of peripheral blood. The receptors here all came from an adult in good health.

The CDR3 protein is CSVGNSNQPQHF. The CDR3 nucleotides read TGCAGCGTTGGAAATAGCAATCAGCCCCAGCATTTT. The chain is built from TRBV29-1 and TRBJ1-5; D is unresolved. This CDR3 region has 12 residues. Trimming took off 4 bases at V and 0 bases at J, with 4 bases between the two ends. In germline, CDR1 is SQVTM, CDR2 ANQGSEA.

The CDR3 DNA follows: TGTGCCAGCAGCTTGGTAGGGGTCGACGGTAATGAAAAACTGTTTTTT. Its protein product is CASSLVGVDGNEKLFF. The chain carries TRBV5-6 and TRBJ1-4; maybe TRBD1 (5 bases). The CDR3 is 16 residues long. Trimming cost V 0 bases and J 4 bases, with 13 bases left between them. Germline loops: CDR1 SGHDT, CDR2 YYEEEE.

The rearrangement uses TRBV5-1 and TRBJ1-3; a possible D gene is TRBD1 (6 bases). The germline CDR1 and CDR2 sequences are SGHRS and YFSETQ. The CDR3 has 15 amino acids. The V end was cut by 4 bases, the J end by 3 bases, with 14 bases between. CDR3 sequence: CASSGIGGVGNTIYF. CDR3 nucleotide sequence: TGCGCCAGCAGCGGGATCGGGGGCGTTGGAAACACCATATATTTT.

V is TRBV10-1 and J is TRBJ2-4; D is undetermined. The CDR3 length is 14 residues. CDR1 and CDR2 from the germline V gene are WNHNN and SYGVQD (reference sequence). The V end was cut by 2 bases, the J end by 1 base, with 6 bases between. The DNA for the CDR3 is TGCGCCAGCAGTGAGGAATTGGCCAAAAACATTCAGTACTTC. Translated, it gives CASSEELAKNIQYF.

The J gene is TRBJ1-1, the V gene TRBV4-3; a weak D match, TRBD1 (5 bases). The ends were cut back, 3 bases at V and 2 bases at J, with 10 bases in the middle. This CDR3 spans 14 amino acids. Germline CDR1 and CDR2: LGHNA and YSLEER. CDR3: CASSQGTANTEAFF. For the CDR3, the DNA is TGCGCCAGCAGCCAGGGGACGGCCAACACTGAAGCTTTCTTT.

The chain recombines TRBV14 with TRBJ2-5; D is undetermined. V was pared by 2 bases and J by 3 bases, with 4 bases between. The CDR3 sequence is 12 residues long. Per the germline V gene, CDR1 is SGHDN and CDR2 is FVKESK. The CDR3 nucleotides are TGTGCCAGCAGCCAAAAAGAAGAGACCCAGTACTTC. Protein sequence: CASSQKEETQYF. The full variable domain, completed using reference TRBV14 and TRBJ2-5, is EAGVTQFPSHSVIEKGQTVTLRCDPISGHDNLYWYRRVMGKEIKFLLHFVKESKQDESGMPNNRFLAERTGGTYSTLKVQPAELEDSGVYFCASSQKEETQYFGPGTRLLVL.

The chain employs TRBV2 and TRBJ1-6; 7 bases line up with TRBD1. Trimming cost V 8 bases and J 7 bases; bases outside gene matches: 8. Germline CDR1 and CDR2: SNHLY and FYNNEI. The CDR3 runs 14 residues. The CDR3 coding sequence is TGTGCCAGCCGAACCGGGACAGTGAATTCACCCCTCCACTTT. Its protein is CASRTGTVNSPLHF.

The chain couples TRBV6-1 to TRBJ1-1, with no clear D. CDR3 length equals 14 residues. The germline gives CDR1 MNHNS, CDR2 SASEGT. With 1 base removed from V and 5 bases from J, the gap between germline ends came to 11 bases. The CDR3 nucleotides are TGTGCCAGCAGTGAAGGACGGGTAAAGACTGAAGCTTTCTTT. This sequence encodes CASSEGRVKTEAFF.

The chain has TRBV5-1 and TRBJ2-1; a weak D match, TRBD2 (6 bases). With 0 bases removed from V and 4 bases from J, the gap between germline ends came to 11 bases. Germline V gives CDR1 SGHRS, CDR2 YFSETQ. The CDR3 runs to 15 residues. CDR3 residues: CASSLAEGGYNEQFF. CDR3 nucleotides: TGCGCCAGCAGCTTGGCCGAGGGAGGTTACAATGAGCAGTTCTTC.

The chain recombines TRBV6-1 with TRBJ1-3; TRBD1 is a possible D gene (5 bases). Germline lookup yields CDR1 MNHNS and CDR2 SASEGT. The V end lost 2 bases, the J end lost 1 base, and 9 bases lay between the germline ends. The CDR3 sequence is 15 residues long. The CDR3 DNA sequence: TGTGCCAGCAGTGAATTCCAGGGATCTGGAAACACCATATATTTT. Translating gives CASSEFQGSGNTIYF.

V and J are TRBV5-6 and TRBJ2-7; 7 positions match TRBD1. The CDR3 totals 18 residues. After removal of 3 bases from V and 3 bases from J, the junction contained 18 bases not matched to a gene. The germline gives CDR1 SGHDT, CDR2 YYEEEE. CDR3 sequence: CASSSAGTAGIKSYEQYF. The CDR3 DNA follows: TGTGCCAGCAGCTCCGCCGGGACAGCCGGAATTAAGAGCTACGAGCAGTACTTC.

The V gene is TRBV9, the J gene TRBJ1-2; 8 positions agree with TRBD1. Germline CDR1 SGDLS, CDR2 YYNGEE. The CDR3 spans 15 residues. Trimming at V came to 0 bases and at J to 1 base, leaving 2 bases not matched to a gene. The CDR3 bases are TGTGCCAGCAGCGTAGACAGGGGGGGTAACTATGGCTACACCTTC. Its translation: CASSVDRGGNYGYTF. The complete variable domain, with remaining parts taken from reference TRBV9 and TRBJ1-2, reads DSGVTQTPKHLITATGQRVTLRCSPRSGDLSVYWYQQSLDQGLQFLIQYYNGEERAKGNILERFSAQQFPDLHSELNLSSLELGDSALYFCASSVDRGGNYGYTFGSGTRLTVV.

V usage is TRBV6-7 and J usage is TRBJ2-5; a possible D gene is TRBD1 (6 bases). TRBV6-7 is given ORF status, its function remaining uncertain. The CDR3 contains 19 residues. Trimming stripped 2 bases from V and 2 bases from J, with 24 bases between. In DNA, the CDR3 is TGTGCCAGCAGTTACAGCGGTCCACAGGGAGAGGTAGAGCAAGAGACCCAGTACTTC. It translates to CASSYSGPQGEVEQETQYF.

The chain carries TRBV5-4 and TRBJ1-2; 9 bases line up with TRBD1. Germline values: CDR1 SGHNT, CDR2 YYREEE (reference sequence). This CDR3 spans 15 amino acids. The V gene end was trimmed by 4 bases and the J gene end by 5 bases; junction bases not matched to a gene: 9. CDR3 region: CASSPLRDRAYGYTF. In DNA form, the CDR3 reads TGTGCCAGCAGCCCACTCCGGGACAGGGCTTATGGCTACACCTTC.

The chain is built from TRBV5-1 and TRBJ2-7; either TRBD1 or TRBD2 may supply D (5 bases each). CDR1 and CDR2 from the germline V gene are SGHRS and YFSETQ. The CDR3 is 15 residues long. V was pared by 4 bases and J by 5 bases, with 19 bases between. The CDR3 sequence: CASSPLDGTGNEQYF. CDR3 bases: TGCGCCAGCAGCCCCCTGGACGGGACGGGCAACGAGCAGTACTTC.

The chain uses TRBV29-1 and TRBJ1-2; D remains unclear. Deletions cut 5 bases from V and 4 bases from J, with 23 bases between. This CDR3 has 16 residues. Germline CDR1 reads SQVTM; CDR2 reads ANQGSEA. CDR3 in DNA: TGCAGCGTTAGTTTGGTAGGAGACCTCTTATCCTATGGCTACACCTTC. Translated: CSVSLVGDLLSYGYTF.

The chain couples TRBV6-1 to TRBJ2-5; 9 nucleotides line up with TRBD1. Trimming removed 2 bases from V and 5 bases from J; junction bases left unmatched: 12. CDR3 size: 17 residues. In germline, CDR1 is MNHNS, CDR2 SASEGT. The CDR3, as DNA: TGTGCCAGCAGTGAACCCGGACAGGGGAGTTTGAGGGAGACCCAGTACTTC. Protein: CASSEPGQGSLRETQYF.

The chain employs TRBV6-5 and TRBJ2-7, with D tentatively TRBD1 or TRBD2 (6 bases each). This CDR3 has 14 amino acids. The V end lost 2 bases, the J end lost 5 bases, and 13 bases lay between the germline ends. Germline lookup yields CDR1 MNHEY and CDR2 SVGAGI. The CDR3 is CASSYGGPPNEQYF. In DNA, the CDR3 is TGTGCCAGCAGTTACGGGGGGCCCCCCAACGAGCAGTACTTC.

The J gene is TRBJ2-1, the V gene TRBV4-2, with TRBD2 identical over 10 bases. CDR1 LGHNA and CDR2 YNFKEQ come from the germline V gene. CDR3 length: 18 residues. The trim removed 1 base at V and 0 bases at J, leaving 6 bases unmatched. The DNA for the CDR3 is TGTGCCAGCAGCCAAGCCCCAAGGACTAGCGGCTCCTACAATGAGCAGTTCTTC. Translation: CASSQAPRTSGSYNEQFF.

This chain connects TRBV5-1 to TRBJ2-3; 8 bases are a match to TRBD1. The J segment lost 1 base and the V segment lost 3 bases, leaving 7 bases of the junction unmatched. The CDR3 extends over 16 amino acids. The germline CDR1 and CDR2 sequences are SGHRS and YFSETQ. The DNA for the CDR3 is TGCGCCAGCAGCTGGACACCGGGACAGGGCACAGATACGCAGTATTTT. This encodes CASSWTPGQGTDTQYF.

The chain combines TRBV6-2 or TRBV6-3 with TRBJ1-5; D possibly corresponds to TRBD1 (6 bases). The germline V gene encodes CDR1 MNHEY and CDR2 SVGEGT. There are 15 residues in the CDR3. V lost 5 bases and J 0 bases, leaving 11 bases between the germline ends. The CDR3 reads CASSPQGNSNQPQHF. CDR3 nucleotide sequence: TGTGCCAGCAGTCCACAGGGAAATAGCAATCAGCCCCAGCATTTT.